The entry below gives a single T cell receptor beta chain sequence along with its context. The data are from a study of cytomegalovirus exposure and HLA in healthy donors. Overall study context: Counted in an early data release were some 81 million unique TCRs from HLA-typed donors.

PCR primers comprised 60 Vbeta and 13 Jbeta primers. Generated by immunoSEQ multiplex PCR, the TCRdb table keeps only in-frame clones and is missing some. The data contain around 160,000 clones, about 76% of them singletons. Germline loops: CDR1 SGHVS, CDR2 FQNEAQ. With 5 bases removed from V and 4 bases from J, the gap between germline ends came to 17 bases. CDR3 size: 16 residues. Input material: PBMCs. This TCR was recovered from a woman aged 40 to 55 in good health and CMV-seropositive. The V and J genes are TRBV7-8 and TRBJ1-4; TRBD1 is a possible D gene (5 bases). CDR3 nucleotide sequence: TGTGCCAGCAGCCGGCTAAGGTCAGGGTATAATGAAAAACTGTTTTTT. Protein product: CASSRLRSGYNEKLFF.